The 24 T cell receptor beta chains below were found in one sample sequenced in a study of shared clonotypes between healthy human individuals. Method: immunoSEQ multiplex PCR; TCRdb's copy keeps in-frame clones and lacks some. This sample has approximately 470,000 clones; about 72% occur once, and the top ten carry around 11%. What was sequenced was PBMCs. The receptors stem from a woman aged 40 to 49 in good health. Some clones in this sample may be carry-over from other donors' samples.

This clone has only a few counts. V usage is TRBV28 and J usage is TRBJ1-3, with TRBD1 as a possible D gene (5 bases). Trimming shortened V by 2 bases and J by 7 bases, and 12 bases separated the two germline ends. CDR1 is MDHEN and CDR2 is SYDVKM in the germline V gene. CDR3 length: 14 residues. The CDR3 here is CASSLGGEGNTIYF. In DNA form, the CDR3 reads TGTGCCAGCAGTTTAGGAGGGGAGGGGAACACCATATATTTT. The complete variable domain, with remaining parts taken from reference TRBV28 and TRBJ1-3, reads DVKVTQSSRYLVKRTGEKVFLECVQDMDHENMFWYRQDPGLGLRLIYFSYDVKMKEKGDIPEGYSVSREKKERFSLILESASTNQTSMYLCASSLGGEGNTIYFGEGSWLTVV.

V usage is TRBV7-2 and J usage is TRBJ2-1; unclear D gene. The CDR3 is made up of 15 amino acids. Per germline, CDR1 SGHTA and CDR2 FQGNSA. Trimming pared 0 bases from V and 6 bases from J, leaving 12 bases between. The DNA of the CDR3 is TGTGCCAGCAGCTTAGCGAAGCGACGAACCAATGAGCAGTTCTTC. Protein product: CASSLAKRRTNEQFF.

The chain uses TRBV7-2 and TRBJ2-6; 10 bases fit TRBD1. Germline assignment: CDR1 SGHTA and CDR2 FQGNSA. This CDR3 has 17 residues. The V segment lost 7 bases and the J segment 4 bases; nucleotides outside the gene matches: 10. In nucleotides, the CDR3 is TGTGCCAGCACCCTGGGTGACAGGGGGCCGGGGGCCAACGTCCTGACTTTC. Protein: CASTLGDRGPGANVLTF. The variable domain in full, with the rest retrieved from reference TRBV7-2 and TRBJ2-6, is GAGVSQSPSNKVTEKGKDVELRCDPISGHTALYWYRQSLGQGLEFLIYFQGNSAPDKSGLPSDRFSAERTGGSVSTLTIQRTQQEDSAVYLCASTLGDRGPGANVLTFGAGSRLTVL.

The chain joins TRBV30 to TRBJ2-2; 7 positions agree with TRBD2. V lost 4 bases to trimming and J lost 0 bases; unmatched junction nucleotides: 5. This CDR3 has 15 residues. Germline CDR1 is GTSNPN and CDR2 is SVGIG (reference sequence). In DNA, the CDR3 is TGTGCCTGGAAGACTAGCACTACGAACACCGGGGAGCTGTTTTTT. This encodes CAWKTSTTNTGELFF. Variable domain in full (rest from reference TRBV30 and TRBJ2-2): SQTIHQWPATLVQPVGSPLSLECTVEGTSNPNLYWYRQAAGRGLQLLFYSVGIGQISSEVPQNLSASRPQDRQFILSSKKLLLSDSGFYLCAWKTSTTNTGELFFGEGSRLTVL.

This clone showed up just once. The chain couples TRBV7-3 to TRBJ1-6, with 12 bases identical to TRBD1. Trimming removed 5 bases from V and 10 bases from J; junction bases left unmatched: 6. The V gene's germline CDR1 is SGHTA and CDR2 FQGTGA. This CDR3 contains 15 residues. Here the CDR3 DNA reads TGTGCCAGCAGCAAGGGACAGGGGGCAAACTCACCCCTCCACTTT. It specifies CASSKGQGANSPLHF.

The V call is TRBV5-1, the J call TRBJ2-1; a weak D match, TRBD2 (6 bases). The V gene's germline CDR1 is SGHRS and CDR2 YFSETQ. The length of the CDR3 is 16 residues. Trimming cost V 4 bases and J 3 bases, with 17 bases left between them. Here the CDR3 reads CASSPRGSAVYNEQFF. For the CDR3, the DNA is TGCGCCAGCAGCCCCCGGGGGAGCGCCGTCTACAATGAGCAGTTCTTC.

The table lists this clone with a few counts. Given a much more abundant clone one base away, this may be a read error. The genes are TRBV6-1 and TRBJ1-1; 7 positions agree with TRBD1. The CDR3 loop spans 13 amino acids. Germline CDR1 is MNHNS and CDR2 is SASEGT. The CDR3 spells CASSDRENTEALF. The CDR3 DNA sequence: TGTGCCAGCAGCGACAGGGAGAACACTGAAGCTCTCTTT.

The CDR3 loop reads CASSLRAWDEQFF. Written as DNA, the CDR3 is TGTGCCAGTAGTCTCAGGGCTTGGGATGAGCAGTTCTTC. This chain uses TRBV19 with TRBJ2-1, with a possible D match to TRBD1 (5 bases). Germline V gene sequence: CDR1 LNHDA, CDR2 SQIVND (reference sequence). The ends were cut back, 5 bases at V and 8 bases at J, with 13 bases in the middle. The CDR3 sequence is 13 residues long. Full variable domain (rest looked up from reference TRBV19 and TRBJ2-1): DGGITQSPKYLFRKEGQNVTLSCEQNLNHDAMYWYRQDPGQGLRLIYYSQIVNDFQKGDIAEGYSVSREKKESFPLTVTSAQKNPTAFYLCASSLRAWDEQFFGPGTRLTVL.

Many counts were recorded for this clone. The same CDR3 can be traced to other DNA sequences in this sample. This sequence joins TRBV5-6 and TRBJ1-4, with D unclear. Germline V CDR1 and CDR2: SGHDT, YYEEEE. This CDR3 has 12 residues. The V end was cut by 1 base, the J end by 6 bases, with 4 bases between. The CDR3 coding sequence is TGTGCCAGCAGCTTGTCGGATGAAAAACTGTTTTTT. Translated, it gives CASSLSDEKLFF.

V and J are TRBV9 and TRBJ2-1, with TRBD2 identical over 12 bases. J lost 3 bases, V lost 3 bases, and 10 bases had no gene match. Germline V lookup: CDR1 SGDLS, CDR2 YYNGEE. The CDR3 is 18 residues long. The CDR3 sequence is CASSGPTSGSKGYNEQFF. As DNA, the CDR3 is TGTGCCAGCAGCGGGCCGACTAGCGGGAGTAAAGGCTACAATGAGCAGTTCTTC.

V and J are TRBV7-3 and TRBJ2-5; 12 positions agree with TRBD1. The end of the DNA fits TRBJ2-7 better, so the J call may be wrong. The CDR3 consists of 14 residues. Germline V gene sequence: CDR1 SGHTA, CDR2 FQGTGA. CDR3 bases: TGTGCCAGCAGCCAGGGACAGGGGGCAGGCGAGCAGTACTTC. Translating gives CASSQGQGAGEQYF.

The chain employs TRBV5-1 and TRBJ1-3; no firm D call. Trimming shortened V by 2 bases and J by 0 bases, and 9 bases separated the two germline ends. CDR1 and CDR2 (germline): SGHRS, YFSETQ. The CDR3 consists of 15 residues. In nucleotides, the CDR3 is TGCGCCAGCAGCTTAACGACAAGCTCTGGAAACACCATATATTTT. It codes for CASSLTTSSGNTIYF.

The chain's CDR3 is CASSVFGDLGNTIYF. The CDR3 coding sequence is TGTGCCAGCAGCGTATTCGGGGACTTAGGAAACACCATATATTTT. The rearrangement joins TRBV9 to TRBJ1-3; tentative D call: TRBD1 (5 bases). The CDR3 sequence is 15 residues long. V was clipped by 1 base and J by 4 bases, with 12 bases between them. Germline CDR1 reads SGDLS; CDR2 reads YYNGEE. Drawing the rest from reference TRBV9 and TRBJ1-3, the complete variable domain is DSGVTQTPKHLITATGQRVTLRCSPRSGDLSVYWYQQSLDQGLQFLIQYYNGEERAKGNILERFSAQQFPDLHSELNLSSLELGDSALYFCASSVFGDLGNTIYFGEGSWLTVV.

In its sample, this clone was seen many times. V gene TRBV28 combines with J gene TRBJ1-5; 11 bases are a match to TRBD1. V dropped 2 bases and J dropped 6; count of bases not matched to a gene: 6. Germline V gene sequence: CDR1 MDHEN, CDR2 SYDVKM. CDR3 length: 16 residues. CDR3 bases: TGTGCCAGCAGTTTACCGGACAGGGGGCCAAGTCAGCCCCAGCATTTT. Translated, it gives CASSLPDRGPSQPQHF. Combining the CDR3 with reference TRBV28 and TRBJ1-5 gives the whole variable domain DVKVTQSSRYLVKRTGEKVFLECVQDMDHENMFWYRQDPGLGLRLIYFSYDVKMKEKGDIPEGYSVSREKKERFSLILESASTNQTSMYLCASSLPDRGPSQPQHFGDGTRLSIL.

CDR3 nucleotides: TGCGCCAGCAGCTGGGGGACTAGCGGGTACCAAGAGACCCAGTACTTC. Translation gives CASSWGTSGYQETQYF. This rearrangement joins TRBV5-1 to TRBJ2-5; 12 nucleotides agree with TRBD2. Germline CDR1 SGHRS, CDR2 YFSETQ. After removal of 3 bases from V and 0 bases from J, the junction contained 3 bases not matched to a gene. This CDR3 is built from 16 residues.

This clone has just a few counts. The chain combines TRBV10-3 with TRBJ1-2; D call uncertain. The germline gives CDR1 ENHRY, CDR2 SYGVKD. V lost 3 bases, J lost 3 bases, and 8 bases lay in between. The CDR3 has 13 amino acids. The CDR3, as DNA: TGTGCCATCAGTGACCGCTTTCACTATGGCTACACCTTC. As protein: CAISDRFHYGYTF.

The gene calls are TRBV27 and TRBJ2-3; 9 bases fit TRBD2. Germline CDR1 and CDR2: MNHEY and SMNVEV (reference sequence). CDR3 length: 18 amino acids. The V gene end was trimmed by 1 base and the J gene end by 3 bases; junction bases not matched to a gene: 11. The CDR3 coding sequence is TGTGCCAGCAGTTTATTGGGGCGGGAGGGCTGGTCGACAGATACGCAGTATTTT. This gives the protein CASSLLGREGWSTDTQYF.

This clone was observed many times. The rearrangement links TRBV5-4 to TRBJ2-7, with a possible D match to TRBD1 (6 bases). This CDR3 has 14 amino acids. CDR1 SGHNT and CDR2 YYREEE come from the germline V gene (reference sequence). V was clipped by 0 bases and J by 5 bases, with 12 bases between them. The CDR3 DNA sequence: TGTGCCAGCAGCTTGGGGCAGGGGATGGACGAGCAGTACTTC. Protein product: CASSLGQGMDEQYF. The whole variable domain, remainder taken from reference TRBV5-4 and TRBJ2-7, is ETGVTQSPTHLIKTRGQQVTLRCSSQSGHNTVSWYQQALGQGPQFIFQYYREEENGRGNFPPRFSGLQFPNYSSELNVNALELDDSALYLCASSLGQGMDEQYFGPGTRLTVT.

The chain couples TRBV5-1 to TRBJ2-5; D possibly corresponds to TRBD1 (6 bases). Germline CDR1 is SGHRS and CDR2 is YFSETQ. The CDR3 sequence is 13 residues long. V gave up 4 bases and J gave up 5 bases, with 12 bases separating them. The CDR3 loop reads CASSMTGGETQYF. CDR3 coding DNA: TGCGCCAGCAGCATGACAGGTGGGGAGACCCAGTACTTC.

The gene calls are TRBV9 and TRBJ1-2, with 8 bases aligning to TRBD1. In germline, CDR1 is SGDLS, CDR2 YYNGEE. The CDR3 is made up of 14 amino acids. Unmatched junction bases numbered 4, after V lost 3 bases and J lost 3 bases. The CDR3 DNA sequence: TGTGCCAGCAGCGCGGGACAGGACCACTATGGCTACACCTTC. It encodes CASSAGQDHYGYTF.

The genes are TRBV12-5 and TRBJ2-3; D perhaps matches TRBD2 (5 bases). The CDR3 runs 14 residues. The V gene lost 3 bases and the J gene lost 1 base, with 8 bases spanning the gap. In germline, CDR1 is LGHNT, CDR2 FRNRAP. The CDR3: CASGFSSGTDTQYF. The CDR3 region has the DNA TGTGCTAGTGGTTTTAGTAGCGGCACAGATACGCAGTATTTT.

The V and J genes are TRBV18 and TRBJ2-7; 11 nucleotides match TRBD2. Germline trimming cut 2 bases from V and 6 bases from J; bases unmatched to any gene: 12. From germline, CDR1 is KGHSH and CDR2 LQKENI. The CDR3 has 17 residues. CDR3 amino acids: CASSPGLAGTVSPEQYF. The CDR3 DNA follows: TGTGCCAGCTCACCAGGACTAGCGGGCACCGTCTCGCCCGAGCAGTACTTC.

The V call is TRBV4-2, the J call TRBJ2-7, with D maybe TRBD2 (6 bases). Germline CDR1 and CDR2: LGHNA and YNFKEQ. The germline V and J ends were trimmed by 0 bases and 1 base, with 10 bases remaining between them. The CDR3 has 15 amino acids. The CDR3 spells CASSQERGYSYEQYF. The CDR3 DNA reads as TGTGCCAGCAGCCAAGAGCGGGGCTATTCCTACGAGCAGTACTTC.

This sequence joins TRBV6-6 and TRBJ1-5; the match to TRBD1 covers 8 bases. The CDR3 runs to 15 residues. From germline, CDR1 is MNHNY and CDR2 SVGAGI (reference sequence). The ends lost 4 bases at V and 0 bases at J; junction bases unmatched: 2. The CDR3 DNA follows: TGTGCCAGCAGTTTCGACAGGGGTAGCAATCAGCCCCAGCATTTT. Amino acids: CASSFDRGSNQPQHF.